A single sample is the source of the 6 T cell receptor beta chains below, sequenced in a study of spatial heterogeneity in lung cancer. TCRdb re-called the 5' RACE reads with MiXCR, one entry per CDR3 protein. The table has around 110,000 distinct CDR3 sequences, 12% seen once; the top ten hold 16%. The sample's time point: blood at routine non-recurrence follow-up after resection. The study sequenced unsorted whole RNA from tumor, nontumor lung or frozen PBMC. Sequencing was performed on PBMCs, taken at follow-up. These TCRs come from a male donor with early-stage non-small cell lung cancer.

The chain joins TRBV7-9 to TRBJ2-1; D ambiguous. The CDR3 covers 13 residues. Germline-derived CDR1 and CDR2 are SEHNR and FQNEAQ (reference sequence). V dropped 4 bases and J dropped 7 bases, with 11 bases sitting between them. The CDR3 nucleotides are TGTGCCAGCAGCTCCTTTAATGAGAATGAGCAGTTCTTC. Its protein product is CASSSFNENEQFF.

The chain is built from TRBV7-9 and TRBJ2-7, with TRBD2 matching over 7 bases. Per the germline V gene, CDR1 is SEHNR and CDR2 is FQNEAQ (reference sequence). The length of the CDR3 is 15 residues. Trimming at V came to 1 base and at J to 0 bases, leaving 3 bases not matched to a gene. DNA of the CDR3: TGTGCCAGCAGCTTAGGAGGCGGGGGCTCCTACGAGCAGTACTTC. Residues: CASSLGGGGSYEQYF.

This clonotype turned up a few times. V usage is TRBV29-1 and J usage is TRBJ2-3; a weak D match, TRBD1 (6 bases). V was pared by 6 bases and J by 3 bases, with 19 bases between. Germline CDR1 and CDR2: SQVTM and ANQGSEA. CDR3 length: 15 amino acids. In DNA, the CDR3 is TGCAGCGTCAACTTGCCAGCAGACAGGACAGATACGCAGTATTTT. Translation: CSVNLPADRTDTQYF.

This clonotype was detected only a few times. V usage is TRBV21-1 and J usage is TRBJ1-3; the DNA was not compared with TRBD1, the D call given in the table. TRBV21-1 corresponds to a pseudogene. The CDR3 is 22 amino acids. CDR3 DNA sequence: TGTGCCAGCAGCAAAGCTGCGACGGGACAGGGGAGATTTGGGAGCTCTGGAAACACCATATATTTT. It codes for CASSKAATGQGRFGSSGNTIYF.

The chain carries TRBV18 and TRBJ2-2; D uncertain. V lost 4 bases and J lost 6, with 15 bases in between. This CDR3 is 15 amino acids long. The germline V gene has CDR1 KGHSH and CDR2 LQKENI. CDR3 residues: CASSLRRQDAGELFF. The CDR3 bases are TGTGCCAGCTCACTACGTCGTCAGGACGCCGGGGAGCTGTTTTTT.

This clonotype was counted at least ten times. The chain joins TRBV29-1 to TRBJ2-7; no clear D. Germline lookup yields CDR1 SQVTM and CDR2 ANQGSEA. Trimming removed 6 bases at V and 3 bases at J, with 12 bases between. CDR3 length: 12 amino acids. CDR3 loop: CSVRTRYYEQYF. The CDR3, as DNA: TGCAGCGTACGTACACGGTACTACGAGCAGTACTTC.